Below are 32 T cell receptor beta chains sequenced from a single sample in a study of a mutant IDH1 vaccine in newly diagnosed glioma. Time point described: week 23, last vaccination. The vaccine gave 300 ug of a 20-mer mutant IDH1 peptide subcutaneously per dose. No antigen has been identified for these receptors. Assay used: immunoSEQ multiplex PCR; TCRdb lists only in-frame clones, some missing. Of tens of thousands of clones listed, about 90% are singletons. Sequences were derived from PBMCs, sampled from a glioma patient whose treatment included an IDH1 peptide vaccine. The receptors derive from a man between 35 and 55 years old with glioma.

J is TRBJ2-7 and V is TRBV21-1. TRBV21-1 is tagged as a pseudogene. The CDR3 length is 17 residues. CDR3: CASSAPLPDGQYSEEYF. DNA of the CDR3: TGTGCCAGCAGCGCCCCACTTCCGGACGGCCAGTACTCCGAGGAGTACTTC.

The chain uses TRBV5-4 and TRBJ1-2; TRBD1 matches at 8 bases. Per the germline V gene, CDR1 is SGHNT and CDR2 is YYREEE (reference sequence). The ends lost 4 bases at V and 3 bases at J; junction bases unmatched: 2. CDR3 length: 13 amino acids. CDR3 sequence: CASSEDRDYGYTF. The CDR3 DNA reads TGTGCCAGCAGCGAGGACAGGGACTATGGCTACACCTTC.

CDR3 DNA sequence: TGTGCCAGCAGTATATCCGGGACAGGTCTCTATGGCTACACCTTC. It codes for CASSISGTGLYGYTF. The chain is built from TRBV6-5 and TRBJ1-2; 8 bases agree with TRBD1. CDR1 MNHEY and CDR2 SVGAGI come from the germline V gene. V shed 5 bases and J 4 bases; nucleotides not matched to a gene: 9. There are 15 residues in the CDR3.

The chain joins TRBV2 to TRBJ2-7; D tentatively reads TRBD1 or TRBD2 (5 bases each). The CDR3 is 12 residues long. The germline gives CDR1 SNHLY, CDR2 FYNNEI. CDR3 nucleotide sequence: TGTGCACGAGGGGACCTAGCCTACGAGCAGTACTTC. It yields the protein CARGDLAYEQYF.

The V and J genes are TRBV18 and TRBJ2-2; TRBD2 aligns across 9 bases. CDR3 length: 16 residues. Germline V CDR1 and CDR2: KGHSH, LQKENI. Trimming removed 0 bases from V and 6 bases from J; junction bases left unmatched: 5. CDR3 protein: CASSPPASGIAGELFF. The CDR3 coding sequence is TGTGCCAGCTCACCACCCGCTAGCGGGATAGCCGGGGAGCTGTTTTTT. Looking up the rest from reference TRBV18 and TRBJ2-2 gives the full variable domain: NAGVMQNPRHLVRRRGQEARLRCSPMKGHSHVYWYRQLPEEGLKFMVYLQKENIIDESGMPKERFSAEFPKEGPSILRIQQVVRGDSAAYFCASSPPASGIAGELFFGEGSRLTVL.

This clone has a count of ten or more. This chain connects TRBV25-1 to TRBJ1-1; D possibly corresponds to TRBD1 (6 bases). CDR1 and CDR2 (germline): MGHDK, SYGVNS. V was pared by 3 bases and J by 5 bases, with 13 bases between. The CDR3 runs to 14 residues. The CDR3 bases are TGTGCCAGCAGTGATGGGGGCAGGAGAACTGAAGCTTTCTTT. It yields the protein CASSDGGRRTEAFF.

This clone appeared a few times. The chain carries TRBV7-3 and TRBJ1-5; D is uncertain. CDR3 length equals 13 residues. Germline CDR1 is SGHTA and CDR2 is FQGTGA. Trimming removed 3 bases from V and 3 bases from J, with 6 bases in between. In DNA, the CDR3 is TGTGCCAGCAGCTTCAATAACAATCAGCCCCAGCATTTT. Translated, it gives CASSFNNNQPQHF. Together with reference TRBV7-3 and TRBJ1-5, the CDR3 gives the full variable domain: GAGVSQTPSNKVTEKGKYVELRCDPISGHTALYWYRQSLGQGPEFLIYFQGTGAADDSGLPNDRFFAVRPEGSVSTLKIQRTERGDSAVYLCASSFNNNQPQHFGDGTRLSIL.

The CDR3 region is CASTRDSALEKLFF. The CDR3, as DNA: TGTGCCAGCACTCGAGACAGTGCCCTCGAAAAACTGTTTTTT. This chain joins TRBV2 and TRBJ1-4, with D possibly TRBD1 on 5 matching bases. The germline gives CDR1 SNHLY, CDR2 FYNNEI. The V end lost 7 bases, the J end lost 8 bases, and 17 bases lay between the germline ends. The CDR3 has 14 residues.

The V gene is TRBV10-2, the J gene TRBJ2-7, with 7 bases that match TRBD1. The V gene end was trimmed by 2 bases and the J gene end by 4 bases; junction bases not matched to a gene: 5. The CDR3 has 14 amino acids. CDR1 and CDR2 from the germline V gene are WSHSY and SAAADI. The CDR3 reads CASSEPLTGYEQYF. DNA for the CDR3: TGCGCCAGCAGTGAGCCCCTGACAGGGTACGAGCAGTACTTC.

The chain employs TRBV7-9 and TRBJ1-5, with D possibly being TRBD1 (6 bases). The CDR3 contains 16 residues. Germline CDR1 and CDR2: SEHNR and FQNEAQ (reference sequence). Between the trimmed V and J ends, which lost 6 bases and 2 bases, there was a span of 17 bases. CDR3 residues: CASRGGEAGGNQPQHF. As DNA, the CDR3 is TGTGCCAGCAGGGGGGGCGAGGCAGGGGGCAATCAGCCCCAGCATTTT.

This sequence joins TRBV7-2 and TRBJ2-1; 10 bases are a match to TRBD2. Germline V gene sequence: CDR1 SGHTA, CDR2 FQGNSA. V gave up 3 bases and J gave up 5 bases; unmatched junction bases: 7. The CDR3 length is 16 residues. This CDR3 reads CASSLGPAGGDNEQFF. DNA of the CDR3: TGTGCCAGCAGCTTGGGGCCAGCGGGAGGGGACAATGAGCAGTTCTTC.

DNA for the CDR3: TGTGCCAGTAGTAAACAGGGAGGCCTAATGAACACTGAAGCTTTCTTT. Protein product: CASSKQGGLMNTEAFF. This rearrangement joins TRBV19 to TRBJ1-1; TRBD1 is a possible D gene (6 bases). Looked up from germline, CDR1 is LNHDA and CDR2 is SQIVND (reference sequence). The V and J ends lost 4 bases and 0 bases respectively, with 15 bases between them. The CDR3 spans 16 residues.

The chain carries TRBV10-2 and TRBJ1-5, with D unclear. CDR3 length: 13 residues. V lost 3 bases and J lost 7, with 10 bases in between. Germline CDR1 reads WSHSY; CDR2 reads SAAADI. The DNA of the CDR3 is TGCGCCAGCAGTGATATAAGGTCGCAGCCCCAGCATTTT. It is translated as CASSDIRSQPQHF.

The chain carries TRBV5-1 and TRBJ2-1; D not resolved. V was clipped by 5 bases and J by 10 bases, with 25 bases between them. This CDR3 region has 16 residues. Germline V gives CDR1 SGHRS, CDR2 YFSETQ. CDR3 amino acids: CASRQQVVVGEGEQFF. CDR3 DNA sequence: TGCGCCAGCAGGCAGCAGGTCGTAGTAGGAGAAGGAGAGCAGTTCTTC.

The chain combines TRBV4-1 with TRBJ1-4; D gene unclear. Trimming cost V 7 bases and J 10 bases, with 10 bases left between them. The CDR3 consists of 11 residues. CDR1 and CDR2 from the germline V gene are MGHRA and YSYEKL. In nucleotides, the CDR3 is TGCGCCAGCACCGCTTACAGAAAACTGTTTTTT. It codes for CASTAYRKLFF.

The CDR3 DNA sequence: TGTGCCAGTAGACCCACAGGGGGAAGGTTTGGCTACACCTTC. Its protein product is CASRPTGGRFGYTF. The V gene is TRBV19, the J gene TRBJ1-2, with 8 bases identical to TRBD1. The V and J ends lost 6 bases and 7 bases, in that order; junction bases with no gene match: 10. The CDR3 loop spans 14 amino acids. CDR1 LNHDA and CDR2 SQIVND come from the germline V gene (reference sequence).

The V and J genes are TRBV7-2 and TRBJ2-5; no clear D. The CDR3 is made up of 13 amino acids. Germline V CDR1 and CDR2: SGHTA, FQGNSA. Trimming took off 1 base at V and 1 base at J, with 4 bases between the two ends. CDR3 amino acids: CASSLELQETQYF. The CDR3 region has the DNA TGTGCCAGCAGCTTAGAACTCCAAGAGACCCAGTACTTC.

The chain has TRBV11-2 and TRBJ2-5; 13 bases fit TRBD2. Germline V lookup: CDR1 SGHAT, CDR2 FQNNGV. There are 18 residues in the CDR3. With 3 bases clipped from V and 4 bases from J, the junction kept 11 bases outside the gene matches. CDR3 nucleotide sequence: TGTGCCAGCAGCTTCCGGGCCACTAGCGGGAGGGCCTTAGAGACCCAGTACTTC. Its protein product is CASSFRATSGRALETQYF.

J is TRBJ1-2 and V is TRBV5-6; D not resolved. CDR1 and CDR2 (germline): SGHDT, YYEEEE. V lost 2 bases to trimming and J lost 2 bases, with 22 bases between them. This CDR3 spans 18 amino acids. The CDR3 protein is CASSFNLFGTRRNYGYTF. CDR3 bases: TGTGCCAGCAGCTTTAATCTTTTTGGAACCCGGAGAAACTATGGCTACACCTTC.

In this sample, this clone turned up a few times. The chain carries TRBV6-1 and TRBJ1-1; the D gene is possibly TRBD1 (6 bases). The V and J ends lost 7 bases and 7 bases respectively, with 19 bases between them. CDR1 MNHNS and CDR2 SASEGT come from the germline V gene. The CDR3 totals 14 residues. CDR3: CASTYGGGGGEAFF. The CDR3 bases are TGTGCCAGCACCTACGGGGGGGGCGGGGGTGAAGCTTTCTTT.

This chain joins TRBV18 and TRBJ2-7; D may match TRBD1 or TRBD2 (5 bases each). V lost 4 bases and J 3 bases, leaving 16 bases between the germline ends. CDR1 and CDR2 from the germline V gene are KGHSH and LQKENI. CDR3 length: 15 residues. In DNA form, the CDR3 reads TGTGCCAGCTCACAATCTACCGGGACCGACTACGAGCAGTACTTC. This translates into CASSQSTGTDYEQYF.

The V and J genes are TRBV4-1 and TRBJ2-3; a weak D match, TRBD2 (6 bases). CDR3 size: 15 residues. CDR1 is MGHRA and CDR2 is YSYEKL in the germline V gene. The germline V and J ends were trimmed by 3 bases and 4 bases, with 14 bases remaining between them. As DNA, the CDR3 is TGCGCCAGCAGCCAGCTGGGACTGACCGCAGATACGCAGTATTTT. Its protein product is CASSQLGLTADTQYF.

This clone has just one count. This chain connects TRBV2 to TRBJ1-4; TRBD1 agrees at 7 bases. The junction had 7 bases not matched to a gene; V was cut back by 6 bases and J by 0 bases. Germline loops: CDR1 SNHLY, CDR2 FYNNEI. CDR3 length: 16 amino acids. CDR3 residues: CASSAGTESTNEKLFF. Written as DNA, the CDR3 is TGTGCCAGCAGCGCCGGGACAGAGTCAACTAATGAAAAACTGTTTTTT.

CDR3 region: CASSRGDTQYF. The CDR3 nucleotides read TGCGCCAGCAGCCGGGGAGATACGCAGTATTTT. This chain uses TRBV4-1 with TRBJ2-3; no definite D call. V gave up 4 bases and J gave up 5 bases, with 4 bases separating them. The CDR3 is 11 residues long. Looked up from germline, CDR1 is MGHRA and CDR2 is YSYEKL.

This clone has just a few counts. The rearrangement joins TRBV19 to TRBJ2-7; TRBD1 matches 7 bases. Trimming removed 4 bases from V and 4 bases from J; junction bases left unmatched: 7. The CDR3 consists of 14 residues. CDR1 and CDR2 from the germline V gene are LNHDA and SQIVND (reference sequence). CDR3 nucleotide sequence: TGTGCCAGTAGTACCCCGACAGGGAATTACGAGCAGTACTTC. Translating gives CASSTPTGNYEQYF.

The chain employs TRBV19 and TRBJ1-1; D unresolved. The V and J ends lost 3 bases and 1 base respectively, with 6 bases between them. In germline, CDR1 is LNHDA, CDR2 SQIVND (reference sequence). There are 13 residues in the CDR3. The DNA of the CDR3 is TGTGCCAGTAGTATTTCAGGGAACACTGAAGCTTTCTTT. Its protein is CASSISGNTEAFF.

The chain uses TRBV29-1 and TRBJ2-7; the D is unclear. Trimming removed 1 base at V and 1 base at J, with 5 bases between. Germline CDR1 reads SQVTM; CDR2 reads ANQGSEA. This CDR3 comprises 12 residues. The CDR3 nucleotides read TGCAGCGTTGAAGCCGGGTCCTACGAGCAGTACTTC. Amino acids: CSVEAGSYEQYF.

The chain combines TRBV5-1 with TRBJ2-7; a weak D match, TRBD1 (7 bases). The CDR3 runs to 13 residues. The germline gives CDR1 SGHRS, CDR2 YFSETQ. V lost 4 bases to trimming and J lost 10 bases, with 18 bases between them. This CDR3 is CASSGGQEGEQYF. The DNA for the CDR3 is TGCGCCAGCAGCGGAGGACAGGAGGGTGAACAGTACTTC.

The rearrangement links TRBV2 to TRBJ2-2; 10 nucleotides agree with TRBD1. CDR3 length: 14 residues. Looked up from germline, CDR1 is SNHLY and CDR2 is FYNNEI. The ends lost 6 bases at V and 5 bases at J; junction bases unmatched: 3. CDR3 nucleotides: TGTGCCAGCAGGGACAGGGGGAGGACCGGGGAGCTGTTTTTT. It encodes CASRDRGRTGELFF.

Here the CDR3 reads CASSSSGSLTGELFF. DNA of the CDR3: TGTGCCAGCAGCTCATCCGGGAGCCTAACCGGGGAGCTGTTTTTT. The rearrangement links TRBV7-2 to TRBJ2-2, with TRBD2 as a possible D gene (6 bases). The CDR3 extends over 15 amino acids. V lost 4 bases, J lost 5 bases, and 14 bases lay in between. Germline loops: CDR1 SGHTA, CDR2 FQGNSA.

V and J are TRBV19 and TRBJ2-6; D possibly corresponds to TRBD1 (7 bases). CDR1 is LNHDA and CDR2 is SQIVND in the germline V gene (reference sequence). The CDR3 sequence is 17 residues long. V was shortened by 3 bases and J by 0 bases, with 12 bases between the two germline ends. The DNA of the CDR3 is TGTGCCAGTAGTATTAGGGGGGACAGCTCTGGGGCCAACGTCCTGACTTTC. The encoded protein is CASSIRGDSSGANVLTF.

The rearrangement joins TRBV7-9 to TRBJ2-3, with D maybe TRBD1 (5 bases). CDR1 is SEHNR and CDR2 is FQNEAQ in the germline V gene (reference sequence). Trimming cost V 5 bases and J 2 bases, with 11 bases left between them. CDR3 size: 14 residues. CDR3 sequence: CASSQGVNTDTQYF. CDR3 DNA: TGTGCCAGCAGCCAAGGGGTGAACACAGATACGCAGTATTTT.